These 20 T cell receptor beta chains share one sample of origin, sequenced in a study of cytomegalovirus exposure and HLA in healthy donors. Use of 60 Vbeta and 13 Jbeta primers characterized the PCR. The method was immunoSEQ multiplex PCR; TCRdb's version includes in-frame clones alone and lacks a portion of them. The sample includes about 200,000 clones, about 85% of them seen just once. The sequencing sample was made of PBMCs. These receptors all come from a male donor in good health and CMV-seropositive.

The chain uses TRBV19 and TRBJ2-3, with 8 bases that match TRBD2. J lost 0 bases, V lost 5 bases, and 7 bases had no gene match. Germline CDR1 reads LNHDA; CDR2 reads SQIVND (reference sequence). This CDR3 contains 16 residues. CDR3 in DNA: TGTGCCAGTAGTGCTCAACTAGCGGTAAGCACAGATACGCAGTATTTT. Translating it yields CASSAQLAVSTDTQYF. The variable domain in full, with the rest retrieved from reference TRBV19 and TRBJ2-3, is DGGITQSPKYLFRKEGQNVTLSCEQNLNHDAMYWYRQDPGQGLRLIYYSQIVNDFQKGDIAEGYSVSREKKESFPLTVTSAQKNPTAFYLCASSAQLAVSTDTQYFGPGTRLTVL.

The V gene is TRBV28, the J gene TRBJ2-7, with a possible D match to TRBD2 (5 bases). Germline values: CDR1 MDHEN, CDR2 SYDVKM. The CDR3 contains 15 residues. V was trimmed by 4 bases and J by 6 bases, leaving 19 bases between them. The CDR3 protein is CASSSAPRGTREQYF. The CDR3, as DNA: TGTGCCAGCAGTTCAGCCCCACGGGGTACGCGCGAGCAGTACTTC.

Note on this clone: Germline is not matched at one junction end, which may reflect a read error. V is TRBV5-6 and J is TRBJ2-7; possibly TRBD2 for D (5 bases). The CDR3 totals 13 residues. Per the germline V gene, CDR1 is SGHDT and CDR2 is YYEEEE. CDR3 in DNA: TGTGCCAGCAGCTTACTGGGTTACGGGGATAGTCACTTC. Its translation: CASSLLGYGDSHF.

DNA for the CDR3: TGCGCCAGCAGCTTGGTTGGGACACTAGCGGGAGACGAGCAGTACTTC. Translated: CASSLVGTLAGDEQYF. J is TRBJ2-7 and V is TRBV5-1; 11 bases are shared with TRBD2. The CDR3 consists of 16 residues. The ends lost 0 bases at V and 5 bases at J; junction bases unmatched: 7. Germline V gene lookup returns CDR1 SGHRS and CDR2 YFSETQ.

This clone has only one observation. The chain has TRBV7-9 and TRBJ2-2; a weak D match, TRBD2 (6 bases). In germline, CDR1 is SEHNR, CDR2 FQNEAQ (reference sequence). This CDR3 spans 16 amino acids. The V end lost 11 bases, the J end lost 4 bases, and 23 bases lay between the germline ends. CDR3 DNA: TGTGCCGGATTAAAGCGGGTTTCTCTGAGCACCGGGGAGCTGTTTTTT. It specifies CAGLKRVSLSTGELFF.

As concerns this clone: The same CDR3 is also encoded by other DNA sequences in this sample. The chain combines TRBV19 with TRBJ1-5, with D possibly TRBD1 on 6 matching bases. This CDR3 has 14 residues. From germline, CDR1 is LNHDA and CDR2 SQIVND (reference sequence). Trimming left V 4 bases short and J 8 bases short, with 15 bases between. The CDR3 protein is CASSTQGPWEPQHF. In DNA form, the CDR3 reads TGTGCCAGTAGTACACAGGGCCCCTGGGAGCCCCAGCATTTT.

The V and J genes are TRBV7-2 and TRBJ1-5; 7 positions match TRBD1. The trim removed 5 bases at V and 7 bases at J, leaving 11 bases unmatched. Germline V gene lookup returns CDR1 SGHTA and CDR2 FQGNSA. The CDR3 consists of 15 residues. The CDR3 nucleotides read TGTGCCAGCAGCCCTAACACCGGAGGGGGCCAGCCCCAGCATTTT. This sequence encodes CASSPNTGGGQPQHF. Full variable domain (missing parts from reference TRBV7-2 and TRBJ1-5): GAGVSQSPSNKVTEKGKDVELRCDPISGHTALYWYRQSLGQGLEFLIYFQGNSAPDKSGLPSDRFSAERTGGSVSTLTIQRTQQEDSAVYLCASSPNTGGGQPQHFGDGTRLSIL.

The chain is built from TRBV6-1 and TRBJ1-1, with 8 nucleotides matching TRBD1. Looked up from germline, CDR1 is MNHNS and CDR2 is SASEGT. This CDR3 has 12 residues. The J segment lost 5 bases and the V segment lost 6 bases, leaving 2 bases of the junction unmatched. In nucleotides, the CDR3 is TGTGCCAGCAGCAGGGGGCTAACTGAAGCTTTCTTT. This encodes CASSRGLTEAFF.

This sequence joins TRBV10-2 and TRBJ2-7; maybe TRBD1 (5 bases). V lost 0 bases, J lost 3 bases, and 12 bases lay in between. The CDR3 consists of 15 residues. The V gene's germline CDR1 is WSHSY and CDR2 SAAADI. DNA of the CDR3: TGCGCCAGCAGTGAGTCGATGACAGTTGGCTACGAGCAGTACTTC. It codes for CASSESMTVGYEQYF.

CDR3 loop: CASSESGKPQHF. Here the CDR3 DNA reads TGTGCCAGCAGTGAATCAGGGAAGCCCCAGCATTTT. The chain joins TRBV28 to TRBJ1-5; TRBD1 is a possible D gene (5 bases). Germline CDR1 reads MDHEN; CDR2 reads SYDVKM. The V end lost 5 bases, the J end lost 8 bases, and 10 bases lay between the germline ends. The CDR3 consists of 12 residues.

This clone has just one count. This chain joins TRBV9 and TRBJ2-7, with TRBD1 identical over 9 bases. Trimming cost V 3 bases and J 5 bases; bases outside gene matches: 9. The CDR3 has 15 residues. Germline V gene data show CDR1 as SGDLS and CDR2 as YYNGEE. CDR3 nucleotides: TGTGCCAGCAGCGCCCCCGGGACAGGGTCGGACGAGCAGTACTTC. It translates to CASSAPGTGSDEQYF.

In this sample, this clone turned up a few times. This chain links TRBV6-1 with TRBJ1-6; D perhaps matches TRBD1 (6 bases). This CDR3 has 12 residues. With 7 bases removed from V and 7 bases from J, the gap between germline ends came to 8 bases. Germline-derived CDR1 and CDR2 are MNHNS and SASEGT. The CDR3 coding sequence is TGTGCCAGCATGGACAGAAATTCACCCCTCCACTTT. Translation gives CASMDRNSPLHF.

This chain joins TRBV27 and TRBJ1-1; D is uncertain. The CDR3 loop spans 13 amino acids. V gave up 4 bases and J gave up 10 bases, with 16 bases separating them. Germline V gene data show CDR1 as MNHEY and CDR2 as SMNVEV (reference sequence). In DNA form, the CDR3 reads TGTGCCAGCAGTTACCTGGACCGGGAAGTAGCTTTCTTT. It translates to CASSYLDREVAFF.

This clone was counted a single time. The chain is built from TRBV4-3 and TRBJ1-3; no clear D. The CDR3 covers 15 residues. CDR1 and CDR2 (germline): LGHNA, YSLEER. Trimming removed 4 bases at V and 4 bases at J, with 14 bases between. CDR3 residues: CASSLGRAAGNTIYF. In DNA, the CDR3 is TGCGCCAGCAGCCTCGGGAGGGCAGCAGGAAACACCATATATTTT.

The V call is TRBV6-6, the J call TRBJ2-1, with 12 bases fitting TRBD2. The junction had 5 bases not matched to a gene; V was cut back by 7 bases and J by 10 bases. Germline V lookup: CDR1 MNHNY, CDR2 SVGAGI (reference sequence). The CDR3 runs 13 residues. CDR3 amino acids: CASTRLAGVEQFF. In nucleotides, the CDR3 is TGTGCCAGCACCAGACTAGCGGGAGTGGAGCAGTTCTTC.

This clone was found a few times. The chain uses TRBV20-1 and TRBJ2-1; D is possibly TRBD1 (6 bases). In germline, CDR1 is DFQATT, CDR2 SNEGSKA (reference sequence). The CDR3 extends over 11 amino acids. The V end was cut by 4 bases, the J end by 14 bases, with 15 bases between. CDR3 amino acids: CSAKGVSLKFF. The DNA for the CDR3 is TGCAGTGCTAAGGGGGTTAGCTTGAAGTTCTTC.

The chain links TRBV9 to TRBJ2-5, with D tentatively TRBD2 (5 bases). Per germline, CDR1 SGDLS and CDR2 YYNGEE. The CDR3 is 13 amino acids. V lost 4 bases and J 2 bases, leaving 9 bases between the germline ends. CDR3: CASSPPGQETQYF. CDR3 sequence (DNA): TGTGCCAGCAGCCCTCCGGGGCAAGAGACCCAGTACTTC.

This rearrangement joins TRBV5-1 to TRBJ1-1; D might be TRBD1 (5 bases). The V gene lost 0 bases and the J gene lost 11 bases, with 11 bases spanning the gap. The CDR3 length is 12 residues. From germline, CDR1 is SGHRS and CDR2 YFSETQ. The DNA for the CDR3 is TGCGCCAGCAGCTTGGAGCAGGGTAGGGCTTTCTTT. This sequence encodes CASSLEQGRAFF. Full variable domain (rest looked up from reference TRBV5-1 and TRBJ1-1): KAGVTQTPRYLIKTRGQQVTLSCSPISGHRSVSWYQQTPGQGLQFLFEYFSETQRNKGNFPGRFSGRQFSNSRSEMNVSTLELGDSALYLCASSLEQGRAFFGQGTRLTVV.

The J gene is TRBJ2-7, the V gene TRBV6-5, with D possibly being TRBD1 (6 bases). Deletions cut 3 bases from V and 3 bases from J, with 12 bases between. Germline loops: CDR1 MNHEY, CDR2 SVGAGI. The CDR3 is made up of 14 amino acids. For the CDR3, the DNA is TGTGCCAGCAGTTATCCGGGACAAGGCTACGAGCAGTACTTC. It is translated as CASSYPGQGYEQYF.

This clone has a handful of counts. The chain uses TRBV11-1 and TRBJ2-3, with 10 bases matching TRBD2. Germline V gene lookup returns CDR1 SGHAT and CDR2 FQDESV (reference sequence). CDR3 size: 15 residues. Trimming at V came to 5 bases and at J to 8 bases, leaving 10 bases not matched to a gene. CDR3 sequence (DNA): TGTGCCAGCAGCCACCGTAGCGGGGGGCCCAGTACGCAGTATTTT. Residues: CASSHRSGGPSTQYF.